The 8 T cell receptor beta chains reported below all come from one sample, sequenced in a study of blood T cell repertoires in COVID-19. The assay was immunoSEQ multiplex PCR, and TCRdb's table has in-frame clones only and misses some. The table includes approximately 150,000 clones, around 84% detected once. The sequenced material came from PBMCs or T cells enriched from blood (not recorded which). Receptors were obtained from a woman in her forties or fifties who had recovered from COVID-19.

This chain links TRBV9 with TRBJ2-3, with D unclear. Trimming left V 1 base short and J 0 bases short, with 6 bases between. The CDR3 consists of 14 residues. The germline CDR1 and CDR2 sequences are SGDLS and YYNGEE. CDR3 in amino acids: CASSVLGSTDTQYF. Here the CDR3 DNA reads TGTGCCAGCAGCGTACTCGGGAGCACAGATACGCAGTATTTT.

In nucleotides, the CDR3 is TGTGCCATCAGTGACCCCGGGGGATCCGGAAACACCATATATTTT. Amino acid sequence: CAISDPGGSGNTIYF. The chain combines TRBV10-3 with TRBJ1-3, with D possibly matching TRBD1 (5 bases). V was clipped by 3 bases and J by 4 bases, with 13 bases between them. This CDR3 spans 15 amino acids. Germline-derived CDR1 and CDR2 are ENHRY and SYGVKD.

The V call is TRBV4-3, the J call TRBJ2-1, with 12 positions matching TRBD2. Germline values: CDR1 LGHNA, CDR2 YSLEER. V gave up 3 bases and J gave up 8 bases; unmatched junction bases: 14. CDR3 size: 18 residues. The CDR3 sequence is CASSQSRLAGVGGHEQFF. CDR3 DNA: TGCGCCAGCAGCCAGTCCAGACTAGCGGGAGTGGGGGGCCATGAGCAGTTCTTC.

This clone appeared once. J is TRBJ1-2 and V is TRBV20-1; weak D call: TRBD1 (5 bases). CDR3 length equals 11 residues. Germline V gives CDR1 DFQATT, CDR2 SNEGSKA (reference sequence). The DNA of the CDR3 is TGCAGCGGGGGACTGATCTATGGCTACACCTTC. Its translation: CSGGLIYGYTF.

This clone has just a few counts. V is TRBV2 and J is TRBJ1-6, with D perhaps matching TRBD1 (5 bases). CDR1 is SNHLY, CDR2 FYNNEI, per germline. V was shortened by 3 bases and J by 7 bases, with 10 bases between the two germline ends. CDR3 size: 14 residues. The CDR3 region has the DNA TGTGCCAGCAGTGAGGACATCCCCAATTCACCCCTCCACTTT. It specifies CASSEDIPNSPLHF.

This chain connects TRBV7-2 to TRBJ2-3; TRBD1 matches at 9 bases. This CDR3 region has 17 residues. The junction had 9 bases not matched to a gene; V was cut back by 5 bases and J by 0 bases. Germline CDR1 reads SGHTA; CDR2 reads FQGNSA. DNA for the CDR3: TGTGCCAGCAGCCCTTACTTGACAGGGGGGAGCACAGATACGCAGTATTTT. Translating it yields CASSPYLTGGSTDTQYF.

V gene TRBV7-2 combines with J gene TRBJ2-3; 8 bases fit TRBD2. Germline loops: CDR1 SGHTA, CDR2 FQGNSA. Trimming at V came to 0 bases and at J to 5 bases, leaving 10 bases not matched to a gene. The CDR3 covers 17 residues. DNA of the CDR3: TGTGCCAGCAGCTTAGCCGGAGGCGGGGGGCCCCAAGATACGCAGTATTTT. Its protein is CASSLAGGGGPQDTQYF.

This sequence joins TRBV5-1 and TRBJ2-2; 14 positions match TRBD2. V lost 4 bases to trimming and J lost 11 bases; unmatched junction nucleotides: 10. The CDR3 has 16 amino acids. Germline values: CDR1 SGHRS, CDR2 YFSETQ. CDR3: CASSPGGTSGSSELFF. CDR3 in DNA: TGCGCCAGCAGCCCTGGGGGGACTAGCGGGAGTAGTGAGCTGTTTTTT.